This T cell receptor beta chain stems from a study of neurological immune-mediated disorders. Unsorted libraries were generated from 2 million PBMCs. These cells had been stored in RNAlater at -80 C. Using its own MiXCR run on the 5' RACE reads, TCRdb lists one record per CDR3 protein. The sample lists fewer than 80,000 distinct CDR3 sequences; under 5% were seen once. This clonotype was seen at least ten times. The source of this sequence is a woman between 50 and 59 years old with multiple sclerosis. The sample consisted of PBMCs.

The CDR3 nucleotides read TGTGCCAGCAGCCAGATAAGCGGGGGACTCTACAATGAGCAGTTCTTC. Its translation: CASSQISGGLYNEQFF. The chain joins TRBV5-6 to TRBJ2-1; 8 nucleotides match TRBD2. The CDR3 is made up of 16 amino acids. CDR1 SGHDT and CDR2 YYEEEE come from the germline V gene. The ends lost 4 bases at V and 3 bases at J; junction bases unmatched: 9. The full variable domain, with the rest looked up from reference TRBV5-6 and TRBJ2-1, is DAGVTQSPTHLIKTRGQQVTLRCSPKSGHDTVSWYQQALGQGPQFIFQYYEEEERQRGNFPDRFSGHQFPNYSSELNVNALLLGDSALYLCASSQISGGLYNEQFFGPGTRLTVL.